These 32 T cell receptor beta chains share one sample of origin, sequenced in a study of Ad26.COV2.S vaccination and SARS-CoV-2 variants. Treatment: 15 to 20 received Ad26.COV2.S at low or high dose, single or two shots; about 5 received placebo; per-sample allocation not given. Samples analyzed were those drawn on day 63 after the first vaccine or placebo injection. This table comes from immunoSEQ multiplex PCR, and its TCRdb copy is limited to in-frame clones, with some not included. The repertoire holds about 440,000 clones, with 90% as singletons. Sequenced here: peripheral blood, sampled in a trial of Ad26.COV2.S vaccine versus placebo. These receptors all stem from a person aged 18-65 years who received the Ad26.COV2.S COVID-19 vaccine or a placebo.

The CDR3 coding sequence is TGTGCCAGCAGTTTAGCGCCTCAAACCTACGAGCAGTACTTC. Translation gives CASSLAPQTYEQYF. This chain uses TRBV6-6 with TRBJ2-7; the D gene is possibly TRBD2 (5 bases). Germline V CDR1 and CDR2: MNHNY, SVGAGI (reference sequence). The CDR3 spans 14 residues. The germline V and J ends were trimmed by 4 bases and 2 bases, with 12 bases remaining between them.

The rearrangement links TRBV7-9 to TRBJ1-1; 9 positions agree with TRBD1. Germline assignment: CDR1 SEHNR and CDR2 FQNEAQ (reference sequence). CDR3 length equals 17 residues. Trimming removed 0 bases from V and 10 bases from J; junction bases left unmatched: 15. The CDR3: CASSLALPGQGGKGAFF. For the CDR3, the DNA is TGTGCCAGCAGCTTAGCCCTACCGGGACAGGGAGGTAAAGGAGCTTTCTTT.

This clone was counted only a few times. The chain links TRBV7-9 to TRBJ1-2; no reliable D call. There are 13 residues in the CDR3. The V end was cut by 3 bases, the J end by 7 bases, with 12 bases between. Germline-derived CDR1 and CDR2 are SEHNR and FQNEAQ (reference sequence). The CDR3 spells CASSLKGFGGYTF. The CDR3, as DNA: TGTGCCAGCAGCTTGAAAGGTTTTGGTGGCTACACCTTC.

The chain combines TRBV2 with TRBJ2-5; possible D gene TRBD1, 6 bases. CDR1 and CDR2 from the germline V gene are SNHLY and FYNNEI. Trimming shortened V by 0 bases and J by 7 bases, and 15 bases separated the two germline ends. The CDR3 runs 15 residues. The CDR3 protein is CASSEAREGGGTQYF. For the CDR3, the DNA is TGTGCCAGCAGTGAAGCTCGCGAAGGGGGTGGGACCCAGTACTTC.

This chain uses TRBV7-3 with TRBJ1-6; TRBD1 agrees at 10 bases. The germline CDR1 and CDR2 sequences are SGHTA and FQGTGA. Trimming took 5 bases from V and 0 from J; bases not matched to a gene: 13. The CDR3 has 20 amino acids. CDR3 region: CASSPSFGQGDGSYNSPLHF. Here the CDR3 DNA reads TGTGCCAGCAGCCCCAGTTTTGGACAGGGGGATGGCTCCTATAATTCACCCCTCCACTTT. Based on the CDR3 plus reference TRBV7-3 and TRBJ1-6, the full variable domain is GAGVSQTPSNKVTEKGKYVELRCDPISGHTALYWYRQSLGQGPEFLIYFQGTGAADDSGLPNDRFFAVRPEGSVSTLKIQRTERGDSAVYLCASSPSFGQGDGSYNSPLHFGNGTRLTVT.

CDR3 protein: CASSNPRQSGANVLTF. The CDR3 DNA sequence: TGTGCCAGCAGTAATCCTAGACAGTCCGGGGCCAACGTCCTGACTTTC. The chain combines TRBV6-2 or TRBV6-3 with TRBJ2-6; maybe TRBD1 (5 bases). The germline V gene encodes CDR1 MNHEY and CDR2 SVGEGT. The CDR3 runs 16 residues. Between the trimmed V and J ends, which lost 5 bases and 4 bases, there was a span of 15 bases.

This chain uses TRBV28 with TRBJ2-7; TRBD2 is a possible D gene (6 bases). V was clipped by 2 bases and J by 5 bases, with 10 bases between them. Germline CDR1 reads MDHEN; CDR2 reads SYDVKM. CDR3 length equals 13 residues. CDR3 DNA: TGTGCCAGCAGTTTACGCGGGGCCCACGAGCAGTACTTC. Protein sequence: CASSLRGAHEQYF.

In DNA form, the CDR3 reads TGCAGCGTTGGTCGGGCTCCCTACGAGCAGTACTTC. Its translation: CSVGRAPYEQYF. The chain links TRBV29-1 to TRBJ2-7; D not resolved. This CDR3 comprises 12 residues. The germline V and J ends were trimmed by 4 bases and 2 bases, with 9 bases remaining between them. Germline V lookup: CDR1 SQVTM, CDR2 ANQGSEA.

The chain employs TRBV5-1 and TRBJ2-3; TRBD2 matches 9 bases. The CDR3 totals 17 residues. The V gene's germline CDR1 is SGHRS and CDR2 YFSETQ. Trimming at V came to 1 base and at J to 5 bases, leaving 11 bases not matched to a gene. Here the CDR3 reads CASSLSRSGSGGDTQYF. DNA for the CDR3: TGCGCCAGCAGCTTGTCCCGTAGCGGGAGTGGAGGAGATACGCAGTATTTT.

This clone was seen a single time. The chain uses TRBV18 and TRBJ2-7; the match to TRBD2 covers 11 bases. The CDR3 extends over 16 amino acids. From germline, CDR1 is KGHSH and CDR2 LQKENI. The V gene end was trimmed by 5 bases and the J gene end by 6 bases; junction bases not matched to a gene: 12. As DNA, the CDR3 is TGTGCCAGCTCAGGCACTAGCGGGAGAAGTTTATTCGAGCAGTACTTC. It specifies CASSGTSGRSLFEQYF.

J is TRBJ2-7 and V is TRBV2; 8 bases fit TRBD1. Germline V CDR1 and CDR2: SNHLY, FYNNEI. The CDR3 is made up of 14 amino acids. J lost 3 bases, V lost 8 bases, and 9 bases had no gene match. The CDR3 protein is CASVRDRFNYEQYF. The CDR3, as DNA: TGTGCCAGCGTCCGGGACAGGTTTAACTACGAGCAGTACTTC.

V gene TRBV7-3 combines with J gene TRBJ2-7; perhaps TRBD1 as D (6 bases). V lost 5 bases and J 7 bases, leaving 18 bases between the germline ends. Germline V gene sequence: CDR1 SGHTA, CDR2 FQGTGA. The CDR3 contains 14 residues. CDR3 bases: TGTGCCAGCAGCACCGATGGGACACTTGGAGAGCAGTACTTC. This gives the protein CASSTDGTLGEQYF.

The chain uses TRBV14 and TRBJ1-3; D unresolved. The CDR3 extends over 15 amino acids. The V end lost 0 bases, the J end lost 1 base, and 7 bases lay between the germline ends. The germline V gene has CDR1 SGHDN and CDR2 FVKESK. The CDR3 DNA reads TGTGCCAGCAGCCAAGACCCTCGATCTGGAAACACCATATATTTT. Translating gives CASSQDPRSGNTIYF.

This clone was observed many times. The chain carries TRBV6-4 and TRBJ2-3; maybe TRBD2 (6 bases). V shed 0 bases and J shed 1 base, with 8 bases lying between them. The CDR3 has 15 amino acids. Per the germline V gene, CDR1 is MRHNA and CDR2 is SNTAGT. The CDR3 reads CASSDSVAGTDTQYF. CDR3 in DNA: TGTGCCAGCAGTGACTCAGTAGCGGGCACAGATACGCAGTATTTT.

About this clone: The same CDR3 can be traced to other DNA sequences in this sample. CDR3 region: CASSQAPYNEQFF. Here the CDR3 DNA reads TGTGCCAGCAGCCAAGCCCCGTACAATGAGCAGTTCTTC. The chain is built from TRBV4-2 and TRBJ2-1, with no clear D. Germline CDR1 and CDR2: LGHNA and YNFKEQ. Trimming took off 1 base at V and 4 bases at J, with 5 bases between the two ends. The CDR3 contains 13 residues.

The V and J genes are TRBV18 and TRBJ2-5, with D perhaps matching TRBD2 (5 bases). The germline V and J ends were trimmed by 2 bases and 5 bases, with 15 bases remaining between them. Germline CDR1 is KGHSH and CDR2 is LQKENI. The CDR3 totals 15 residues. The CDR3 bases are TGTGCCAGCTCACCAGCGGGTGGGCTTGGGGAGACCCAGTACTTC. Translating gives CASSPAGGLGETQYF.

V gene TRBV2 combines with J gene TRBJ2-2; 7 positions agree with TRBD1. The germline V gene encodes CDR1 SNHLY and CDR2 FYNNEI. V trimming: 4 bases; J trimming: 7 bases; junction bases outside the gene matches: 6. The CDR3 is 14 residues long. The CDR3 reads CASSGGGTNGELFF. As DNA, the CDR3 is TGTGCCAGCAGTGGAGGGGGCACGAACGGGGAGCTGTTTTTT.

The genes are TRBV9 and TRBJ2-3; 7 bases match TRBD2. The germline V gene encodes CDR1 SGDLS and CDR2 YYNGEE. V lost 4 bases, J lost 2 bases, and 7 bases stayed unmatched. The CDR3 has 15 residues. The CDR3 DNA follows: TGTGCCAGCAGCCGGGACCAGCGGGACACAGATACGCAGTATTTT. This encodes CASSRDQRDTDTQYF.

This chain links TRBV3-1 (or the pseudogene TRBV3-2) with TRBJ1-4; D possibly corresponds to TRBD1 (6 bases). Germline V CDR1 and CDR2: LGHDT, YNNKEL (reference sequence). This CDR3 region has 15 residues. Trimming removed 3 bases from V and 5 bases from J, with 13 bases in between. The CDR3 loop reads CASSQWTVQNEKLFF. The CDR3 region has the DNA TGTGCCAGCAGCCAGTGGACAGTCCAAAATGAAAAACTGTTTTTT.

The rearrangement joins TRBV6-6 to TRBJ2-7; a possible D gene is TRBD2 (6 bases). Germline lookup yields CDR1 MNHNY and CDR2 SVGAGI (reference sequence). This CDR3 region has 15 residues. Trimming removed 2 bases at V and 2 bases at J, with 13 bases between. The CDR3 loop reads CASSYGGSGAYEQYF. DNA of the CDR3: TGTGCCAGCAGTTACGGTGGTAGCGGAGCCTACGAGCAGTACTTC.

The V and J genes are TRBV3-1 (or the pseudogene TRBV3-2) and TRBJ2-1; TRBD2 aligns across 8 bases. In germline, CDR1 is LGHDT, CDR2 YNNKEL (reference sequence). Trimming at V came to 2 bases and at J to 3 bases, leaving 6 bases not matched to a gene. The CDR3 contains 16 residues. CDR3 amino acids: CASSQLVREVYNEQFF. The CDR3 coding sequence is TGTGCCAGCAGCCAATTAGTGCGGGAGGTCTACAATGAGCAGTTCTTC.

The table lists this clone with a count of one. The J gene is TRBJ2-7, the V gene TRBV19, with 8 positions matching TRBD1. Unmatched junction bases numbered 4, after V lost 4 bases and J lost 2 bases. Germline lookup yields CDR1 LNHDA and CDR2 SQIVND (reference sequence). CDR3 length equals 14 residues. The CDR3 DNA follows: TGTGCCAGTAGTAGAACAGGGGGGACCTACGAGCAGTACTTC. This gives the protein CASSRTGGTYEQYF.

The gene calls are TRBV20-1 and TRBJ1-4, with 8 bases fitting TRBD1. Germline lookup yields CDR1 DFQATT and CDR2 SNEGSKA (reference sequence). This CDR3 spans 15 amino acids. After removal of 3 bases from V and 4 bases from J, the junction contained 7 bases not matched to a gene. CDR3 residues: CSASPIDRGNEKLFF. Written as DNA, the CDR3 is TGCAGTGCTAGTCCCATCGACAGGGGTAATGAAAAACTGTTTTTT.

V gene TRBV25-1 combines with J gene TRBJ2-7, with 7 bases identical to TRBD2. Trimming took 3 bases from V and 7 from J; bases not matched to a gene: 9. Germline V lookup: CDR1 MGHDK, CDR2 SYGVNS. The CDR3 length is 14 residues. The CDR3 region has the DNA TGTGCCAGCAGTGACGCGCTAGGAGCGGGGGAGCAGTACTTC. It translates to CASSDALGAGEQYF.

This clone has a single count. The gene calls are TRBV27 and TRBJ2-7; D gene uncertain. Germline loops: CDR1 MNHEY, CDR2 SMNVEV (reference sequence). The CDR3 spans 15 residues. V lost 2 bases and J 2 bases, leaving 13 bases between the germline ends. In DNA, the CDR3 is TGTGCCAGCAGTTTAAGAGGCCACTCAACCTACGAGCAGTACTTC. Amino acids: CASSLRGHSTYEQYF.

This clone has only a few counts. This sample also contains other DNA sequences that code for the same CDR3. The chain combines TRBV5-1 with TRBJ2-7; TRBD2 aligns across 8 bases. Trimming cost V 2 bases and J 0 bases; bases outside gene matches: 1. Per germline, CDR1 SGHRS and CDR2 YFSETQ. CDR3 size: 14 residues. This CDR3 reads CASSFLAGSYEQYF. The CDR3 region has the DNA TGCGCCAGCAGCTTCCTAGCGGGCTCCTACGAGCAGTACTTC.

The CDR3 spells CASSMRTSGRVGNTDTQYF. As DNA, the CDR3 is TGTGCCAGTAGTATGCGGACTAGCGGGAGGGTTGGCAACACAGATACGCAGTATTTT. This chain links TRBV19 with TRBJ2-3; TRBD2 agrees at 15 bases. Trimming cost V 3 bases and J 2 bases; bases outside gene matches: 9. Germline assignment: CDR1 LNHDA and CDR2 SQIVND (reference sequence). This CDR3 contains 19 residues.

The V and J genes are TRBV2 and TRBJ1-4; D not certain. Looked up from germline, CDR1 is SNHLY and CDR2 is FYNNEI. V was trimmed by 2 bases and J by 0 bases, leaving 13 bases between them. CDR3 length equals 17 residues. DNA for the CDR3: TGTGCCAGCAGTGAACCAGACCTTATTGCAACTAATGAAAAACTGTTTTTT. It translates to CASSEPDLIATNEKLFF.

This rearrangement joins TRBV11-3 to TRBJ2-1; 9 nucleotides line up with TRBD2. CDR3 length: 15 residues. Trimming cost V 3 bases and J 3 bases; bases outside gene matches: 3. Germline assignment: CDR1 SGHNT and CDR2 YENEEA. The CDR3 coding sequence is TGTGCCAGCAGCTTTAGCGGGAGAGTCTACAATGAGCAGTTCTTC. It specifies CASSFSGRVYNEQFF. Full variable domain (missing parts from reference TRBV11-3 and TRBJ2-1): EAGVVQSPRYKIIEKKQPVAFWCNPISGHNTLYWYLQNLGQGPELLIRYENEEAVDDSQLPKDRFSAERLKGVDSTLKIQPAELGDSAVYLCASSFSGRVYNEQFFGPGTRLTVL.

This clone was observed a single time. This chain uses TRBV2 with TRBJ2-3; weak D call: TRBD2 (6 bases). This CDR3 is 14 amino acids long. The V gene's germline CDR1 is SNHLY and CDR2 FYNNEI. V lost 3 bases to trimming and J lost 3 bases, with 10 bases between them. CDR3 nucleotide sequence: TGTGCCAGCAGTGACGGCGGGATGACAGATACGCAGTATTTT. Translating it yields CASSDGGMTDTQYF.

The chain employs TRBV5-5 and TRBJ2-7; 9 bases agree with TRBD2. Trimming cost V 0 bases and J 0 bases; bases outside gene matches: 7. Germline CDR1 reads SGHKS; CDR2 reads YYEKEE (reference sequence). The CDR3 totals 17 residues. CDR3 loop: CASSLGLAERSSYEQYF. CDR3 bases: TGTGCCAGCAGCTTGGGACTAGCGGAAAGGAGCTCCTACGAGCAGTACTTC.

The gene calls are TRBV6-5 and TRBJ2-7; D uncertain. The CDR3 sequence is 14 residues long. V lost 4 bases, J lost 3 bases, and 13 bases lay in between. Germline V gives CDR1 MNHEY, CDR2 SVGAGI. The CDR3 loop is CASSFHGRNYEQYF. The CDR3 DNA reads TGTGCCAGCAGTTTTCATGGCAGGAACTACGAGCAGTACTTC.